The rows below give T cell receptor beta chains drawn from one sample of a study of post-analysis software for immune sequencing data. In TCRdb, the PCR reads were re-called with MiXCR into one record per CDR3 protein. In the table there are 650,000 to 900,000 distinct CDR3 sequences, around 45% of which are singletons. The sample consisted of blood. Receptors originate from a girl between 5 and 17 years old with multiple sclerosis. Each CDR3 is given with its conserved first and last residue. A D gene is named only where the DNA matches it firmly. Clone size is stated in some rows and not others, as once, few, many or a class when expanded.

>TRBJ2-1|TRBD2|TRBV29-1|.
CSALTSGSIDEQFF
TGCAGCGCCTTGACTAGCGGGAGTATCGATGAGCAGTTCTTC
>TRBJ2-3|TRBD1|TRBV7-2|few
CASSLAQGVSDTQYF
TGTGCCAGCAGCTTAGCGCAGGGGGTTTCAGATACGCAGTATTTT
>TRBJ2-3|TRBD1|TRBV7-9|.
CASSPPWDSIDTQYF
TGTGCCAGCAGCCCCCCGTGGGACAGCATAGATACGCAGTATTTT
>TRBJ2-5|.|TRBV4-3|few
CASSQAGRGKTQYF
TGCGCCAGCAGCCAAGCAGGAAGGGGGAAGACCCAGTACTTC
>TRBJ2-7|.|TRBV6-5|.
CASSSGDSHYEQYF
TGTGCCAGCAGTTCGGGGGACAGCCACTACGAGCAGTACTTC
>TRBJ2-1|TRBD2|TRBV7-9|.
CASRPTSGKVNEQFF
TGTGCCAGCCGCCCGACTAGCGGGAAGGTGAATGAGCAGTTCTTC
>TRBJ2-1|.|TRBV27|.
CASRPGVNNEQFF
TGTGCCAGCAGGCCGGGGGTTAACAATGAGCAGTTCTTC
>TRBJ2-1|TRBD2|TRBV28|.
CAISLAGGISEQFF
TGTGCCATCTCACTAGCGGGAGGTATCAGTGAGCAGTTCTTC
>TRBJ2-5|.|TRBV12-3/TRBV12-4|.
CASSLSTFQETQYF
TGTGCCAGCAGTCTATCAACCTTCCAAGAGACCCAGTACTTC
>TRBJ2-7|.|TRBV6-2/TRBV6-3|few
CASSYQDMWGLREQYF
TGTGCCAGCAGCTATCAGGACATGTGGGGTCTTCGCGAGCAGTACTTC
>TRBJ2-5|TRBD1|TRBV29-1|few
CSVEPGGAETQYF
TGCAGCGTTGAACCAGGGGGAGCGGAGACCCAGTACTTC
>TRBJ2-7|.|TRBV5-1|.
CASGPRETGTYEQYF
TGCGCCAGCGGCCCTCGGGAGACAGGAACCTACGAGCAGTACTTC
>TRBJ2-3|TRBD1|TRBV10-3|.
CAISGTASTDTQYF
TGTGCCATCAGCGGGACAGCTAGCACAGATACGCAGTATTTT
>TRBJ2-1|.|TRBV29-1|.
CSVVFAQSPSYEQFF
TGCAGCGTTGTGTTTGCTCAAAGCCCGTCGTATGAGCAGTTCTTC
>TRBJ1-6|.|TRBV13|.
CASSPRWRRDNSPLHF
TGTGCCAGCAGCCCCAGATGGCGCCGGGATAATTCACCCCTCCACTTT
>TRBJ1-2|.|TRBV6-1|few
CASSEVAGDYGYTF
TGTGCCAGCAGTGAAGTGGCCGGGGACTATGGCTACACCTTC
>TRBJ2-7|.|TRBV9|.
CASSVGGGSAEQYF
TGTGCCAGCAGCGTAGGTGGGGGAAGCGCCGAGCAGTACTTC
>TRBJ2-1|TRBD2|TRBV7-2|.
CANSRTSGRLSYNEQFF
TGTGCCAACAGCAGGACTAGCGGGAGGCTCTCCTACAATGAGCAGTTCTTC
>TRBJ2-1|.|TRBV21-1|.
CATRPRGRAHNEQFF
TGTGCCACCAGACCGCGGGGGAGGGCCCACAATGAGCAGTTCTTC
>TRBJ2-1|TRBD2|TRBV20-1|.
CSAFRGTSVSNEQFF
TGCAGTGCCTTCCGGGGGACTAGCGTCTCCAATGAGCAGTTCTTC
>TRBJ1-1|.|TRBV18|.
CASSNMGTEAFF
TGTGCCAGCTCAAATATGGGCACTGAAGCTTTCTTT
>TRBJ2-7|.|TRBV7-2|once
CASSFGTSEDSYKQYF
TGTGCCAGCAGCTTTGGGACGTCGGAGGACTCCTACAAGCAGTACTTC
>TRBJ1-1|.|TRBV4-1|few
CASSQGPVLNTEAFF
TGCGCCAGCAGCCAAGGGCCAGTTTTAAACACTGAAGCTTTCTTT
>TRBJ2-1|.|TRBV7-9|many
CASSLSRLVADEQFF
TGTGCCAGCAGCTTGTCTAGACTAGTGGCGGATGAGCAGTTCTTC
>TRBJ2-7|TRBD2|TRBV7-6|.
CASRPGLAGSVWNEQYF
TGTGCCAGCAGGCCAGGACTAGCGGGATCGGTCTGGAACGAGCAGTACTTC
>TRBJ2-7|.|TRBV28|.
CVSSLLGLPAYEQYF
TGTGTCAGCAGTTTATTAGGACTCCCGGCCTACGAGCAGTACTTC
>TRBJ2-7|.|TRBV5-6|.
CASSWRLAGPYEQYF
TGTGCCAGCAGCTGGCGTCTGGCGGGACCCTACGAGCAGTACTTC
>TRBJ2-5|.|TRBV4-1|.
CASSQDPLAQETQYF
TGCGCCAGCAGCCAAGATCCCCTGGCTCAAGAGACCCAGTACTTC
>TRBJ2-7|TRBD1|TRBV5-1|few
CASSSPWTGEGEQYF
TGCGCCAGCAGCTCCCCTTGGACAGGAGAGGGCGAGCAGTACTTC
>TRBJ2-7|TRBD1|TRBV29-1|.
CSVGITGTGGVGQYF
TGCAGCGTTGGGATTACCGGGACAGGGGGCGTTGGGCAGTACTTC
>TRBJ2-1|.|TRBV12-3/TRBV12-4|few
CASRISGPYYGEQFF
TGTGCCAGCAGAATAAGCGGGCCCTATTATGGTGAGCAGTTCTTC
>TRBJ1-1|.|TRBV6-1|few
CASSEAVAGVAEAFF
TGTGCCAGCAGTGAAGCGGTCGCGGGGGTGGCTGAAGCTTTCTTT
>TRBJ2-7|.|TRBV12-3/TRBV12-4|few
CASSFGAYEQYF
TGTGCCAGCAGTTTCGGTGCTTACGAGCAGTACTTC
>TRBJ2-3|.|TRBV12-3/TRBV12-4|few
CASIGGRFTDTQYF
TGTGCCAGCATAGGGGGGCGATTCACAGATACGCAGTATTTT
>TRBJ2-5|.|TRBV24-1|.
CATSDQFQGRETQYF
TGTGCCACCAGTGACCAGTTTCAGGGTAGAGAGACCCAGTACTTC
>TRBJ2-1|TRBD2|TRBV29-1|.
CSVEEGGGRAYEQFF
TGCAGCGTTGAAGAAGGGGGCGGGAGGGCCTATGAGCAGTTCTTC
>TRBJ2-7|.|TRBV5-4|.
CATWDFESYEQYF
TGTGCCACCTGGGACTTCGAGTCCTACGAGCAGTACTTC
>TRBJ2-7|TRBD2|TRBV29-1|few
CSVIYGRGYEQYF
TGCAGCGTTATATACGGGAGGGGGTACGAGCAGTACTTC
>TRBJ2-1|.|TRBV4-3|.
CASSQSRGGSYNEQFF
TGCGCCAGCAGCCAATCGCGAGGGGGCTCCTACAATGAGCAGTTCTTC
>TRBJ1-1|.|TRBV20-1|.
CSARDRRGNTEAFF
TGCAGTGCTAGAGATCGTCGGGGGAACACTGAAGCTTTCTTT
>TRBJ2-7|.|TRBV4-1|.
CASSQDGPKGYYEQYF
TGCGCCAGCAGCCAAGATGGCCCTAAAGGCTACTACGAGCAGTACTTC
>TRBJ2-7|TRBD2|TRBV29-1|.
CSVGPREGSDEQYF
TGCAGCGTTGGACCCCGGGAGGGATCGGACGAGCAGTACTTC
>TRBJ1-5|TRBD1|TRBV7-2|few
CASSFTGGSNQPQHF
TGTGCCAGCAGCTTTACAGGGGGATCCAATCAGCCCCAGCATTTT
>TRBJ1-4|.|TRBV5-1|few
CASSLGQVRRRVGDEKLFF
TGCGCCAGCAGCTTGGGTCAGGTGCGGCGCCGCGTGGGCGATGAAAAACTGTTTTTT
>TRBJ2-1|.|TRBV6-4|.
CASRRNGRDDNEQFF
TGTGCCAGCAGAAGGAACGGGAGAGACGACAATGAGCAGTTCTTC
>TRBJ1-5|TRBD1|TRBV28|few
CASSLADRGNQPQHF
TGTGCCAGCAGTCTCGCAGACAGGGGGAATCAGCCCCAGCATTTT
>TRBJ2-5|.|TRBV29-1|.
CSGTHTSISWETQYF
TGCAGCGGAACGCATACTAGTATCTCGTGGGAGACCCAGTACTTC
>TRBJ2-4|.|TRBV14|.
CASSQGPRNRNIQYF
TGTGCCAGCAGCCAGGGGCCTAGAAACAGAAACATTCAGTACTTC
>TRBJ1-2|TRBD1|TRBV20-1|.
CSAARQGAADYGYTF
TGCAGTGCTGCCCGACAGGGGGCGGCTGACTATGGCTACACCTTC